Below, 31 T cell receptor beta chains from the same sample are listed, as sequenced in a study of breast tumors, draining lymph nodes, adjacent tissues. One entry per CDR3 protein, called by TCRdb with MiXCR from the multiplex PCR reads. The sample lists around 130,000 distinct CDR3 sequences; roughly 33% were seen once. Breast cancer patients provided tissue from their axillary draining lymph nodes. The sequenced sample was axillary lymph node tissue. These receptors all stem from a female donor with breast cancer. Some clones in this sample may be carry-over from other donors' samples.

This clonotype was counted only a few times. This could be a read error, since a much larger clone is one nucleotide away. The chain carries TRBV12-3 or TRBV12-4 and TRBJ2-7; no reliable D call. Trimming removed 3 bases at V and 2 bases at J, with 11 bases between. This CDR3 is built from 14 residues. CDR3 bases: TGTGCCAGCAGTTTCGCACAGTTCCCCTACGAGCAGTACTTC. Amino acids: CASSFAQFPYEQYF.

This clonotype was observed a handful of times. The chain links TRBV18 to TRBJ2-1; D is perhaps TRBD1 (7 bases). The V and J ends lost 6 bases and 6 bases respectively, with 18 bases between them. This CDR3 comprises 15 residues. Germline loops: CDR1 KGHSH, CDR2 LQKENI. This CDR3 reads CASSPQEGAGNEQFF. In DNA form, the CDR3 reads TGTGCCAGCTCGCCGCAGGAGGGGGCGGGCAATGAGCAGTTCTTC.

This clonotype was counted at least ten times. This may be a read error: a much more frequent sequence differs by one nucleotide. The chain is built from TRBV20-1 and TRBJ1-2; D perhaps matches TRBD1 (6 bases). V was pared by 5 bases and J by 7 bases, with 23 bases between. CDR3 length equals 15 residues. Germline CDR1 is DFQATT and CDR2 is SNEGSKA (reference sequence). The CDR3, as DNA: TGCAGTGCTCATGCCGGGACAACGGATGCCCGTGGCTACACCTTC. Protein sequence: CSAHAGTTDARGYTF.

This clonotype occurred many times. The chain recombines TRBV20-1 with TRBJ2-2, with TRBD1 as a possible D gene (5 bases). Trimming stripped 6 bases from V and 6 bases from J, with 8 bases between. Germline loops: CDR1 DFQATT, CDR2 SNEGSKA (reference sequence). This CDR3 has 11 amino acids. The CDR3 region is CSAKGSGELFF. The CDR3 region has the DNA TGCAGTGCAAAGGGGTCCGGGGAGCTGTTTTTT.

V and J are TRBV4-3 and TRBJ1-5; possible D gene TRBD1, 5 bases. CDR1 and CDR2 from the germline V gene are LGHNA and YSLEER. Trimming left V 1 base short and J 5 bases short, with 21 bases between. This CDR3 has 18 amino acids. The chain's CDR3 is CASSQGIYEGIGDQPQHF. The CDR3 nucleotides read TGCGCCAGCAGCCAAGGGATTTATGAGGGGATTGGAGATCAGCCCCAGCATTTT.

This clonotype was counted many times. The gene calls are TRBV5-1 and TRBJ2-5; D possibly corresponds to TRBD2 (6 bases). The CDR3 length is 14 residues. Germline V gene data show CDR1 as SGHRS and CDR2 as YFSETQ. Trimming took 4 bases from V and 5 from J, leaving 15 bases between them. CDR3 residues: CASSPSMEGETQYF. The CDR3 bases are TGCGCCAGCAGCCCCAGCATGGAGGGGGAGACCCAGTACTTC.

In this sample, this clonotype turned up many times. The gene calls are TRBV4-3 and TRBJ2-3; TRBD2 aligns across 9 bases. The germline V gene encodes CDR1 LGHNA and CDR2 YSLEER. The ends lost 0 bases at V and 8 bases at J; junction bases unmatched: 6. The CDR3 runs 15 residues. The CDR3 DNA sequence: TGCGCCAGCAGCCAAGAGAAAGCGGGGGGCGGTACGCAGTATTTT. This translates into CASSQEKAGGGTQYF.

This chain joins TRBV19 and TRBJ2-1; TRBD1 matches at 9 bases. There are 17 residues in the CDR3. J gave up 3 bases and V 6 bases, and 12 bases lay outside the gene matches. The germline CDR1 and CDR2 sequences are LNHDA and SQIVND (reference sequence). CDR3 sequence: CASRSHGTGIGYNEQFF. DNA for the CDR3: TGTGCCAGTAGGTCACACGGGACAGGGATTGGCTACAATGAGCAGTTCTTC.

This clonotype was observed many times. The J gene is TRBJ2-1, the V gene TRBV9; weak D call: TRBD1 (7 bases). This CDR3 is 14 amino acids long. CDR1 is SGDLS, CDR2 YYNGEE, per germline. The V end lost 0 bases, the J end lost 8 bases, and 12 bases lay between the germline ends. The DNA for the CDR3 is TGTGCCAGCAGCGTAGGGAGCAGGGGGGATGAGCAGTTCTTC. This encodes CASSVGSRGDEQFF.

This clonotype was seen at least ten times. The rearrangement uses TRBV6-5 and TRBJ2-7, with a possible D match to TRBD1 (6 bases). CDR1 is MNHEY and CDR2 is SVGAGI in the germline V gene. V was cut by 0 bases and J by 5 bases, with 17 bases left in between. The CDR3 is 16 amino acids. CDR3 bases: TGTGCCAGCAGTTACTCGGTAGGGGGTCCTCGGGACGAGCAGTACTTC. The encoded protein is CASSYSVGGPRDEQYF.

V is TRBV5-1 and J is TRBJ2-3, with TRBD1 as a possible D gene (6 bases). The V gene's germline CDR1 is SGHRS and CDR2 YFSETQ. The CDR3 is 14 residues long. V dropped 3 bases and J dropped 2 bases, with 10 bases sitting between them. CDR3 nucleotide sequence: TGCGCCAGCAGCTCGGGGACACCCACAGATACGCAGTATTTT. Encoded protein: CASSSGTPTDTQYF.

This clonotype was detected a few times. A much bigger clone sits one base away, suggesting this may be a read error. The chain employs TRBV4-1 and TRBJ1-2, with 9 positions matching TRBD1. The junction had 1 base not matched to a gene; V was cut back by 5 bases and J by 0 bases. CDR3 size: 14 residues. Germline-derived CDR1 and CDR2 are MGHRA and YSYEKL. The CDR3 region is CASSGTGTNYGYTF. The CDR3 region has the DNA TGCGCCAGCAGCGGGACAGGGACTAACTATGGCTACACCTTC.

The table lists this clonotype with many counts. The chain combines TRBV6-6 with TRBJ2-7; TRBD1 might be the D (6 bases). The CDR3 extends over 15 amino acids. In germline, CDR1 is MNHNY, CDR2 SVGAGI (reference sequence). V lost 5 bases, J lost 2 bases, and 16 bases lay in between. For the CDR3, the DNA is TGTGCCAGCAGTGCCAGGTTGCAGGGGACCTACGAGCAGTACGTC. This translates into CASSARLQGTYEQYV.

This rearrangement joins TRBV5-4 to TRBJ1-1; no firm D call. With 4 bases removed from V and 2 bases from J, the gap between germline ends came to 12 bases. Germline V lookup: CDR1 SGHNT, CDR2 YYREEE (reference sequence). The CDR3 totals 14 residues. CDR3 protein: CASSRSVFNTEAFF. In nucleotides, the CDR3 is TGTGCCAGCAGCAGAAGTGTCTTTAACACTGAAGCTTTCTTT.

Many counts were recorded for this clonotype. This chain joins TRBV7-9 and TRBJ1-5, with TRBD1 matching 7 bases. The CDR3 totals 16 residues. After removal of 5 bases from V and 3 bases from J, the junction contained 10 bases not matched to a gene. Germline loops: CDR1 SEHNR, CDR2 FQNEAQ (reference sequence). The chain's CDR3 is CASSPLTGAANQPQHF. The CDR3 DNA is TGTGCCAGCAGCCCATTAACAGGGGCCGCCAATCAGCCCCAGCATTTT.

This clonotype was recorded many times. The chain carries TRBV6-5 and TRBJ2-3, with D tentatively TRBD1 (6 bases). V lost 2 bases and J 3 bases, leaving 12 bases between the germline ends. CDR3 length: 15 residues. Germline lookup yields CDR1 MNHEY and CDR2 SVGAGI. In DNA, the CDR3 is TGTGCCAGCAGTTACGACCTACAGGGAACAGATACGCAGTATTTT. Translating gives CASSYDLQGTDTQYF.

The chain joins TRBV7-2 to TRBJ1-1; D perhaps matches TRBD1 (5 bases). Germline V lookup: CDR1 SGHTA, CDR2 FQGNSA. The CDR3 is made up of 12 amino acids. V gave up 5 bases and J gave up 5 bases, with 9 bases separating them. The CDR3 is CASSAWGTEAFF. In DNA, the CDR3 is TGTGCCAGCAGCGCTTGGGGGACTGAAGCTTTCTTT.

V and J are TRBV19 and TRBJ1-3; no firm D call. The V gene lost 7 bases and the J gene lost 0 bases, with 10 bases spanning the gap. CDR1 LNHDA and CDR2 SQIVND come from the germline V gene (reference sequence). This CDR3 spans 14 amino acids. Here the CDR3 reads CASTWVSSGNTIYF. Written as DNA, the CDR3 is TGTGCCAGTACCTGGGTCAGCTCTGGAAACACCATATATTTT.

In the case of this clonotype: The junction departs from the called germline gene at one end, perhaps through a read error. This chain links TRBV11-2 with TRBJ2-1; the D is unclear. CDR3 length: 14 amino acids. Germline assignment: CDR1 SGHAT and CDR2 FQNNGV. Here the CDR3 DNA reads TGTGCTAGCAGCTTAGAAGAAGGGAAGGGTGAGCAGTTCTTC. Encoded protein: CASSLEEGKGEQFF.

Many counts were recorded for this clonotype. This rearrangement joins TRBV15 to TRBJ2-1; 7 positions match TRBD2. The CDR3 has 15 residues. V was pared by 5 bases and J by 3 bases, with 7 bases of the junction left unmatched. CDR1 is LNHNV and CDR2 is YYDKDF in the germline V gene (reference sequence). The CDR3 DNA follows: TGTGCCACCAGCGGGGGGGGACTCTTCTACAATGAGCAGTTCTTC. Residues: CATSGGGLFYNEQFF.

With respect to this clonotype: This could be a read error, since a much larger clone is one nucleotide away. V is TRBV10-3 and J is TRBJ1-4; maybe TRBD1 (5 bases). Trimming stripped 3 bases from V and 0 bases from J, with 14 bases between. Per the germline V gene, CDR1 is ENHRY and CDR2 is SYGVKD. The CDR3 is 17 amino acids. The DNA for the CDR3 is TGTGCCATCAGTGAACCTGGCCAAGGGGCAACTAATGAAAAACTGTTTTTT. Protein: CAISEPGQGATNEKLFF.

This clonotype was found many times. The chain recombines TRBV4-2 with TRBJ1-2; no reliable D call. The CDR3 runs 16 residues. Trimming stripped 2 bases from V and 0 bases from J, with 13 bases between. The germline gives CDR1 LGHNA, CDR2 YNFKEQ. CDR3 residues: CASSQTASTANYGYTF. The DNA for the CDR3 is TGTGCCAGCAGCCAAACCGCAAGCACAGCTAACTATGGCTACACCTTC.

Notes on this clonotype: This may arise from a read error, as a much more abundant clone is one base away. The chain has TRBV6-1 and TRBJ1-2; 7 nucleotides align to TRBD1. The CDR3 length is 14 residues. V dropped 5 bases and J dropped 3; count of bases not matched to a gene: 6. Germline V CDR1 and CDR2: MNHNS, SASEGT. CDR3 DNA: TGTGCCAGCAGTCGTAGGGGGCGCGACTATGGCTACACCTTC. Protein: CASSRRGRDYGYTF.

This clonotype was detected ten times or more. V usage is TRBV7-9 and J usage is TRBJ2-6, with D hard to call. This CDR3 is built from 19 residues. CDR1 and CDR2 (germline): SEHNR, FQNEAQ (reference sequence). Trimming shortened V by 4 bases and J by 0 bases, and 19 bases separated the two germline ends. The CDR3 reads CASSSSVVAIYSGANVLTF. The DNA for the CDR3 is TGTGCCAGCAGCTCATCGGTGGTGGCCATCTACTCTGGGGCCAACGTCCTGACTTTC.

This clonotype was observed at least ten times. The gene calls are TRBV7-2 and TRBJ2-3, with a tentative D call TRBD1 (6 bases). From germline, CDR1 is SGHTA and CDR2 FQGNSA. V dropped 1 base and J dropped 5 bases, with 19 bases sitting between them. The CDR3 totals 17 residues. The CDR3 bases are TGTGCCAGCAGCTTAGTCTCCAGGGGCAGTGGCGGAGATACGCAGTATTTT. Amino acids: CASSLVSRGSGGDTQYF. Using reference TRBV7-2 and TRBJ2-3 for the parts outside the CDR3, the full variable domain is GAGVSQSPSNKVTEKGKDVELRCDPISGHTALYWYRQSLGQGLEFLIYFQGNSAPDKSGLPSDRFSAERTGGSVSTLTIQRTQQEDSAVYLCASSLVSRGSGGDTQYFGPGTRLTVL.

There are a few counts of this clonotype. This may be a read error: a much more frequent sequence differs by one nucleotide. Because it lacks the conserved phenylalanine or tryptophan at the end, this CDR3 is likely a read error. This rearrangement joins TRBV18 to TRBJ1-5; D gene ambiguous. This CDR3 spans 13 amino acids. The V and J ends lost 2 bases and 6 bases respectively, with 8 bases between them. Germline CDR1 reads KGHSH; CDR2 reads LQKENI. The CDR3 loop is CASSPGEGQPQHL. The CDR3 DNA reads TGTGCCAGCTCACCAGGGGAGGGTCAGCCCCAGCATTTG.

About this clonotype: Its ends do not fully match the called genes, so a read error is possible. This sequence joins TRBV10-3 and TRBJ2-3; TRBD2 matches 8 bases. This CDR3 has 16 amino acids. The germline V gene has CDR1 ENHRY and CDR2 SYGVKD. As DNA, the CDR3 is TGTGCCACCATGGAGCGGGGGAATGGGGGCACAGATATGCAGTATTTT. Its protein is CATMERGNGGTDMQYF.

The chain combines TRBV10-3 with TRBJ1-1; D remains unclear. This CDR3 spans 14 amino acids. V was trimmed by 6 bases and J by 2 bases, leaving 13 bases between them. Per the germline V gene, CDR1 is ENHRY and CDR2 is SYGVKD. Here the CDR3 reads CAISPQVGNTEAFF. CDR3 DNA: TGTGCCATCAGCCCCCAAGTGGGTAACACTGAAGCTTTCTTT.

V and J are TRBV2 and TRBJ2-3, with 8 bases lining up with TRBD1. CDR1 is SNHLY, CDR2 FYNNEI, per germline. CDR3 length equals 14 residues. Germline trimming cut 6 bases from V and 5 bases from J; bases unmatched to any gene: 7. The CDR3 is CASRVDRVVDTQYF. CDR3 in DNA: TGTGCCAGCAGGGTGGACAGGGTTGTAGATACGCAGTATTTT.

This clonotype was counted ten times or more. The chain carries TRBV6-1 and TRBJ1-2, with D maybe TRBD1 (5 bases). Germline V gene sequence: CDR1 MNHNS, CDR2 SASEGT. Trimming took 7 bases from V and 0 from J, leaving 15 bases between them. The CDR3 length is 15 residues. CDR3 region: CASTEGTKANYGYTF. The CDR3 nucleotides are TGTGCCAGCACGGAGGGGACGAAAGCTAACTATGGCTACACCTTC.

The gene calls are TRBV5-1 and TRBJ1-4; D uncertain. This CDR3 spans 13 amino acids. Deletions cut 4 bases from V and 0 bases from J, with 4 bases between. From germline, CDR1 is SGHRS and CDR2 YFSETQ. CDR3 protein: CASSGTTNEKLFF. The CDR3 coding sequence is TGCGCCAGCAGCGGGACAACTAATGAAAAACTGTTTTTT.